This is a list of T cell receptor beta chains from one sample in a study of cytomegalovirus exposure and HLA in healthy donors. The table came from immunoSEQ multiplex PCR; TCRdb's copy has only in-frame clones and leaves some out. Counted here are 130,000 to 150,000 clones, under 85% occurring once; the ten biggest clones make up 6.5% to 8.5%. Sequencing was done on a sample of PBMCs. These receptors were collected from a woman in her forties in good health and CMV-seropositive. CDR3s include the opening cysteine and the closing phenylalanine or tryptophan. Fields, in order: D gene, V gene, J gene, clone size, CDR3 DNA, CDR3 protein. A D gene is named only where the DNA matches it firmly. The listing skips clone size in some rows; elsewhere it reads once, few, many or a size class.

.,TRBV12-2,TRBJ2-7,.,TGTGCAAGTCGCTTAGATCCTGTACCCGGGACAGGGGTTTACGAGCAGTACTTC,CASRLDPVPGTGVYEQYF
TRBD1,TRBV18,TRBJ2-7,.,TGTGTCAGCTCACCCGGACAGGGGTACGAGCAGTACTTC,CVSSPGQGYEQYF
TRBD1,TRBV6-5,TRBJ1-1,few,TGTGCCAGCAGTACCGGGACAGGGGGGGAAGCTTTCTTT,CASSTGTGGEAFF
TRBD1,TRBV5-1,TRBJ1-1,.,TGCGCCAGCAGCCCGGGGACAGGGGGCACTGAAGCTTTCTTT,CASSPGTGGTEAFF
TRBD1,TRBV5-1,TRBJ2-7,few,TGCGCCAGCAGCTTGGCTCAGGGGGTCACCTACGAGCAGTACTTC,CASSLAQGVTYEQYF
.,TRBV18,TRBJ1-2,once,TGTGCCAGCTCACCACGAAGTCCGGGGAACGGCTACACCTTC,CASSPRSPGNGYTF
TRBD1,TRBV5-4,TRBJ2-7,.,TGTGCCAGCAGTTGGGACAGGAACTACGAGCAGTACTTC,CASSWDRNYEQYF
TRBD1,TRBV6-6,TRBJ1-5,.,TGTGCCAGCAGGGGACAGGGAAGCAATCAGCCCCAGCATTTT,CASRGQGSNQPQHF
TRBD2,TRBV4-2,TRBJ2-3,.,TGTGCCAGCAGCCAAGGCCCGGCTAGCGGTAGCACAGATACGCAGTATTTT,CASSQGPASGSTDTQYF
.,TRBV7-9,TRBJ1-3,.,TGTGCCAGCAGCTCGACTTTCAACTCTGGAAACACCATATATTTT,CASSSTFNSGNTIYF
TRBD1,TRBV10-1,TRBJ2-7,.,TGCGCCAGCAGTGACCACCCCGGGACAGCCGATCAGTACTTC,CASSDHPGTADQYF
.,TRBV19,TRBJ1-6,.,TGTGCCAGTAGTAGCGGGGTCGCCGCTTCACCCCTCCACTTT,CASSSGVAASPLHF
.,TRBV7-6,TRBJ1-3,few,TGTGCCAGCAGCTTAGCAGGGGCGACCTCTGGAAACACCATATATTTT,CASSLAGATSGNTIYF
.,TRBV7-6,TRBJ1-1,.,TGTGCCAGCAGCCCTCTGGACAGATTCGACACTGAAGCTTTCTTT,CASSPLDRFDTEAFF
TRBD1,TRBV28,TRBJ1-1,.,TGTGCCAGCAGTTTATTGGACAGGGGGCGGACTGAAGCTTTCTTT,CASSLLDRGRTEAFF
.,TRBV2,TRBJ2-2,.,TGTGCCAGCAGTATAGAGACAACTAACACCGGGGAGCTGTTTTTT,CASSIETTNTGELFF
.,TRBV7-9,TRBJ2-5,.,TGTGCCAGCAGCTTTTGGTCCAGCCAAGAGACCCAGTACTTC,CASSFWSSQETQYF